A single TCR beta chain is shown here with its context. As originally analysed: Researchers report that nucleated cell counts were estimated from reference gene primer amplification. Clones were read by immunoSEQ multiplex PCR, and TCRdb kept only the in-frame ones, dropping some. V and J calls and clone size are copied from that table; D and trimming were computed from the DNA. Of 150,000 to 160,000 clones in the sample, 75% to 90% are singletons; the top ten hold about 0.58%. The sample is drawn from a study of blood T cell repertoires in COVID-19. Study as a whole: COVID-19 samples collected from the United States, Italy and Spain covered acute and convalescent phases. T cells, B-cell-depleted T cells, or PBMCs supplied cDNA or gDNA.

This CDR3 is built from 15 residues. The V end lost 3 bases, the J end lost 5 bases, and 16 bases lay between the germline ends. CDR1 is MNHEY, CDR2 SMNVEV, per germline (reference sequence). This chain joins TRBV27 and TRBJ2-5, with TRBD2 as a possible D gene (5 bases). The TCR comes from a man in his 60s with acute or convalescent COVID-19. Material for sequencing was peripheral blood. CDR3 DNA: TGTGCCAGCAGTTTCGGGAAGCGGCCCAGGGAGACCCAGTACTTC. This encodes CASSFGKRPRETQYF.